The 20 T cell receptor beta chains given below trace back to one sample, sequenced in a study of vaccination effects on CD4 cells after COVID-19. Antigen-specific CD4+ T cells were expanded (with viral peptide pools) by the ViraFEST assay ahead of sequencing. Culture lasted around eleven days before CD4+ T cell isolation. Every participant took two doses of the BNT162b2 or mRNA-1273 vaccine. These receptors are not linked to any known antigen. Data came from immunoSEQ multiplex PCR; TCRdb stores just in-frame clones and leaves some out. The sample has approximately 30,000 clones; 83% are singletons. This sample comprised CD4+ T cells from PBMCs cultured with HCoV-NL63 spike peptides, obtained after COVID-19 vaccination. These receptors were obtained from a human donor who received a COVID-19 vaccine. Some clones in this sample may be carry-over from other donors' samples.

The chain uses TRBV2 and TRBJ1-5; 11 bases fit TRBD1. Germline lookup yields CDR1 SNHLY and CDR2 FYNNEI. The CDR3 is 15 residues long. V lost 8 bases and J lost 1; bases outside the gene matches: 4. The CDR3 coding sequence is TGTGCCAGCGCTGGGACAGGGGGAAGCAATCAGCCCCAGCATTTT. Amino acids: CASAGTGGSNQPQHF.

The genes are TRBV7-3 and TRBJ2-2; TRBD1 aligns across 7 bases. Germline V gene sequence: CDR1 SGHTA, CDR2 FQGTGA. V shed 1 base, J shed 3 bases, and the junction held 2 bases outside the gene matches. This CDR3 has 15 amino acids. The CDR3 region is CASSLRGGDTGELFF. DNA of the CDR3: TGTGCCAGCAGCTTAAGAGGGGGCGACACCGGGGAGCTGTTTTTT.

This clone turned up a few times. This chain uses TRBV24-1 with TRBJ2-2; D is unresolved. CDR3 size: 13 residues. The ends were cut back, 4 bases at V and 8 bases at J, with 10 bases in the middle. Germline assignment: CDR1 KGHDR and CDR2 SFDVKD. CDR3 sequence: CATSDDKTGELFF. The CDR3 nucleotides read TGTGCCACCAGTGACGATAAAACTGGGGAGCTGTTTTTT.

The chain couples TRBV18 to TRBJ2-3, with D unclear. The length of the CDR3 is 14 residues. Germline-derived CDR1 and CDR2 are KGHSH and LQKENI. V lost 3 bases to trimming and J lost 6 bases, with 13 bases between them. Here the CDR3 DNA reads TGTGCCAGCTCACCGACCGGCCCGACGGATACGCAGTATTTT. Its translation: CASSPTGPTDTQYF.

This clone came up once. J is TRBJ2-3 and V is TRBV5-6; D gene ambiguous. Trimming stripped 0 bases from V and 0 bases from J, with 8 bases between. The germline CDR1 and CDR2 sequences are SGHDT and YYEEEE. The CDR3 length is 15 residues. The CDR3 bases are TGTGCCAGCAGCTTGGTAGGAACTAGCACAGATACGCAGTATTTT. Protein sequence: CASSLVGTSTDTQYF.

V and J are TRBV19 and TRBJ1-5; 8 positions match TRBD1. The CDR3 is made up of 16 amino acids. Germline lookup yields CDR1 LNHDA and CDR2 SQIVND (reference sequence). The junction had 8 bases not matched to a gene; V was cut back by 6 bases and J by 1 base. The CDR3 sequence is CASSRLDRGSNQPQHF. The CDR3, as DNA: TGTGCCAGTAGCCGCCTTGACAGGGGAAGCAATCAGCCCCAGCATTTT.

There are a few counts of this clone. J is TRBJ2-2 and V is TRBV29-1; 7 nucleotides agree with TRBD1. Germline CDR1 is SQVTM and CDR2 is ANQGSEA. This CDR3 contains 15 residues. J lost 4 bases, V lost 1 base, and 6 bases had no gene match. CDR3 loop: CSVEVTGQSTGELFF. CDR3 DNA sequence: TGCAGCGTTGAAGTTACGGGACAGAGCACCGGGGAGCTGTTTTTT.

The rearrangement uses TRBV6-4 and TRBJ1-6; D is unclear. Germline loops: CDR1 MRHNA, CDR2 SNTAGT. The CDR3 is 15 residues long. V lost 2 bases and J 6 bases, leaving 11 bases between the germline ends. CDR3 residues: CASSDELGTNSPLHF. In nucleotides, the CDR3 is TGTGCCAGCAGTGACGAATTGGGTACTAATTCACCCCTCCACTTT.

The rearrangement joins TRBV14 to TRBJ1-6, with unresolved D. The V and J ends lost 0 bases and 9 bases respectively, with 9 bases between them. The CDR3 runs 14 residues. CDR1 is SGHDN, CDR2 FVKESK, per germline. The CDR3 loop is CASSQELSISPLHF. CDR3 in DNA: TGTGCCAGCAGCCAAGAATTATCGATTTCACCCCTCCACTTT.

The chain employs TRBV25-1 and TRBJ1-1; D not resolved. This CDR3 is 14 amino acids long. Germline V gives CDR1 MGHDK, CDR2 SYGVNS. The V end lost 3 bases, the J end lost 1 base, and 9 bases lay between the germline ends. The CDR3 DNA follows: TGTGCCAGCAGTGAGGCAGGAACGAACACTGAAGCTTTCTTT. The encoded protein is CASSEAGTNTEAFF.

The CDR3 is CASSQSGSETQYF. In nucleotides, the CDR3 is TGTGCCAGCAGCCAAAGTGGGTCTGAGACCCAGTACTTC. The chain carries TRBV3-1 (or the pseudogene TRBV3-2) and TRBJ2-5, with D unresolved. Germline values: CDR1 LGHDT, CDR2 YNNKEL (reference sequence). There are 13 residues in the CDR3. V was shortened by 2 bases and J by 5 bases, with 9 bases between the two germline ends.

The rearrangement uses TRBV5-1 and TRBJ1-1, with 7 bases lining up with TRBD1. The ends lost 4 bases at V and 0 bases at J; junction bases unmatched: 3. The CDR3 is 14 residues long. Germline V gives CDR1 SGHRS, CDR2 YFSETQ. The CDR3 DNA reads TGCGCCAGCAGCCTGACAGGGTTGAACACTGAAGCTTTCTTT. This encodes CASSLTGLNTEAFF.

This chain connects TRBV19 to TRBJ1-6; D is perhaps TRBD1 (5 bases). CDR1 and CDR2 from the germline V gene are LNHDA and SQIVND (reference sequence). This CDR3 contains 15 residues. Trimming removed 5 bases at V and 7 bases at J, with 15 bases between. The CDR3 is CASSVTGTVNSPLHF. In nucleotides, the CDR3 is TGTGCCAGTAGTGTTACCGGGACCGTCAATTCACCCCTCCACTTT.

The rearrangement links TRBV27 to TRBJ2-1; 7 nucleotides line up with TRBD2. V trimming: 3 bases; J trimming: 9 bases; junction bases outside the gene matches: 5. The germline V gene encodes CDR1 MNHEY and CDR2 SMNVEV (reference sequence). The CDR3 length is 13 residues. DNA for the CDR3: TGTGCCAGCAGTTTTGGCAGGGAGGGTGAGCAGTTCTTC. Protein: CASSFGREGEQFF.

This sequence joins TRBV6-5 and TRBJ2-5; TRBD2 might be the D (7 bases). Germline V gene data show CDR1 as MNHEY and CDR2 as SVGAGI. Trimming took off 6 bases at V and 1 base at J, with 12 bases between the two ends. The CDR3 sequence is 14 residues long. The CDR3 protein is CASRPGGAQETQYF. Written as DNA, the CDR3 is TGTGCCAGCAGACCTGGGGGGGCCCAAGAGACCCAGTACTTC.

V gene TRBV18 combines with J gene TRBJ1-5; possibly TRBD1 for D (6 bases). V was trimmed by 2 bases and J by 2 bases, leaving 16 bases between them. The CDR3 is made up of 17 amino acids. CDR1 is KGHSH, CDR2 LQKENI, per germline. CDR3 in amino acids: CASSPAPEGVGNQPQHF. The DNA for the CDR3 is TGTGCCAGCTCACCAGCCCCAGAGGGGGTGGGCAATCAGCCCCAGCATTTT.

The chain links TRBV2 to TRBJ2-1; 7 bases line up with TRBD1. V trimming: 6 bases; J trimming: 5 bases; junction bases outside the gene matches: 7. CDR3 length: 14 residues. Germline V CDR1 and CDR2: SNHLY, FYNNEI. CDR3: CASSPDRTHNEQFF. Written as DNA, the CDR3 is TGTGCCAGCAGCCCGGACAGGACACACAATGAGCAGTTCTTC. The whole variable domain, remainder taken from reference TRBV2 and TRBJ2-1, is EPEVTQTPSHQVTQMGQEVILRCVPISNHLYFYWYRQILGQKVEFLVSFYNNEISEKSEIFDDQFSVERPDGSNFTLKIRSTKLEDSAMYFCASSPDRTHNEQFFGPGTRLTVL.

This rearrangement joins TRBV7-3 to TRBJ2-1; 10 bases fit TRBD1. CDR3 length: 13 residues. The trim removed 5 bases at V and 9 bases at J, leaving 4 bases unmatched. Germline CDR1 reads SGHTA; CDR2 reads FQGTGA. The CDR3 DNA sequence: TGTGCCAGCAGCGACAGGGGGCGGAGTGAGCAGTTCTTC. It codes for CASSDRGRSEQFF.

This rearrangement joins TRBV19 to TRBJ1-1, with a possible D match to TRBD1 (5 bases). CDR1 LNHDA and CDR2 SQIVND come from the germline V gene (reference sequence). Trimming cost V 1 base and J 1 base, with 10 bases left between them. This CDR3 spans 15 amino acids. CDR3 region: CASSIAGPKNTEAFF. The DNA for the CDR3 is TGTGCCAGTAGTATAGCGGGGCCGAAGAACACTGAAGCTTTCTTT.

This clone was counted once. V is TRBV6-1 and J is TRBJ2-7, with D uncertain. Trimming took off 2 bases at V and 10 bases at J, with 9 bases between the two ends. The CDR3 consists of 11 residues. CDR1 is MNHNS, CDR2 SASEGT, per germline. The chain's CDR3 is CASSEFSVQYV. CDR3 sequence (DNA): TGTGCCAGCAGTGAATTCTCGGTCCAGTACGTC.